A single sample gave rise to the 32 T cell receptor beta chains below, sequenced in a study of T cell responses to AZD1222 COVID-19 vaccine. Assay used: immunoSEQ multiplex PCR; TCRdb lists only in-frame clones, some missing. Of 95,000 to 130,000 clones in the sample, over 75% were seen once. This specimen consisted of peripheral blood, obtained on day 0 of MenACWY control vaccination. The source is an adult in good health.

The chain uses TRBV5-1 and TRBJ1-4; D unresolved. CDR1 and CDR2 (germline): SGHRS, YFSETQ. Trimming shortened V by 4 bases and J by 2 bases, and 21 bases separated the two germline ends. The CDR3 is 18 amino acids. CDR3: CASSRRSGGLATNEKLFF. The CDR3 DNA sequence: TGCGCCAGCAGCCGCCGCTCCGGAGGGCTAGCTACTAATGAAAAACTGTTTTTT. The entire variable domain, with the rest obtained from reference TRBV5-1 and TRBJ1-4, is as follows: KAGVTQTPRYLIKTRGQQVTLSCSPISGHRSVSWYQQTPGQGLQFLFEYFSETQRNKGNFPGRFSGRQFSNSRSEMNVSTLELGDSALYLCASSRRSGGLATNEKLFFGSGTQLSVL.

V and J are TRBV9 and TRBJ2-7; D is undetermined. V lost 0 bases and J 6 bases, leaving 16 bases between the germline ends. Germline V gene lookup returns CDR1 SGDLS and CDR2 YYNGEE. This CDR3 is 15 amino acids long. The CDR3 loop reads CASSVGTVGWGEQYF. CDR3 sequence (DNA): TGTGCCAGCAGCGTAGGCACAGTGGGCTGGGGCGAGCAGTACTTC.

This rearrangement joins TRBV5-1 to TRBJ2-2, with D perhaps TRBD2 (6 bases). Germline values: CDR1 SGHRS, CDR2 YFSETQ. The CDR3 loop spans 14 amino acids. With 4 bases removed from V and 6 bases from J, the gap between germline ends came to 13 bases. CDR3 in amino acids: CASSPEGSSGELFF. For the CDR3, the DNA is TGCGCCAGCAGCCCGGAGGGGTCCTCCGGGGAGCTGTTTTTT. Filled out from reference TRBV5-1 and TRBJ2-2, the complete variable domain reads KAGVTQTPRYLIKTRGQQVTLSCSPISGHRSVSWYQQTPGQGLQFLFEYFSETQRNKGNFPGRFSGRQFSNSRSEMNVSTLELGDSALYLCASSPEGSSGELFFGEGSRLTVL.

This clone has just one count. The chain is built from TRBV19 and TRBJ2-3, with D tentatively TRBD1 (5 bases). The germline V and J ends were trimmed by 5 bases and 5 bases, with 20 bases remaining between them. This CDR3 has 16 amino acids. Germline assignment: CDR1 LNHDA and CDR2 SQIVND (reference sequence). The CDR3 nucleotides are TGTGCCAGTAGTCAAGGGCAGGGCAGCTCCATAGATACGCAGTATTTT. Translating gives CASSQGQGSSIDTQYF. The full variable domain, with the rest looked up from reference TRBV19 and TRBJ2-3, is DGGITQSPKYLFRKEGQNVTLSCEQNLNHDAMYWYRQDPGQGLRLIYYSQIVNDFQKGDIAEGYSVSREKKESFPLTVTSAQKNPTAFYLCASSQGQGSSIDTQYFGPGTRLTVL.

This chain connects TRBV19 to TRBJ2-2; TRBD2 is a possible D gene (6 bases). The CDR3 consists of 14 residues. Per germline, CDR1 LNHDA and CDR2 SQIVND (reference sequence). The V gene lost 3 bases and the J gene lost 5 bases, with 10 bases spanning the gap. CDR3 protein: CASSMTAGTGELFF. In DNA, the CDR3 is TGTGCCAGTAGTATGACGGCGGGGACCGGGGAGCTGTTTTTT.

CDR3 loop: CASSLALDRDSEQFF. CDR3 in DNA: TGTGCCAGCAGCTTGGCGCTGGACAGGGACTCTGAGCAGTTCTTC. The V call is TRBV5-4, the J call TRBJ2-1, with 8 positions matching TRBD1. The germline V gene encodes CDR1 SGHNT and CDR2 YYREEE (reference sequence). The CDR3 is made up of 15 amino acids. V gave up 0 bases and J gave up 9 bases; unmatched junction bases: 8.

The V gene is TRBV19, the J gene TRBJ1-5; D uncertain. From germline, CDR1 is LNHDA and CDR2 SQIVND (reference sequence). CDR3 length: 12 amino acids. Trimming removed 5 bases from V and 11 bases from J, with 13 bases in between. CDR3: CASSPVNGAQHF. The CDR3 DNA reads as TGTGCCAGTAGTCCGGTGAACGGGGCCCAGCATTTT.

The chain combines TRBV6-6 with TRBJ1-1, with D possibly matching TRBD1 (5 bases). This CDR3 region has 15 residues. Per germline, CDR1 MNHNY and CDR2 SVGAGI (reference sequence). Trimming took off 0 bases at V and 5 bases at J, with 13 bases between the two ends. This chain's CDR3 is CASSYSTGVGTEAFF. In DNA, the CDR3 is TGTGCCAGCAGTTACTCGACGGGGGTGGGTACTGAAGCTTTCTTT.

The chain combines TRBV18 with TRBJ2-5, with TRBD2 as a possible D gene (5 bases). Germline CDR1 KGHSH, CDR2 LQKENI. This CDR3 region has 14 residues. The V end lost 8 bases, the J end lost 7 bases, and 20 bases lay between the germline ends. The CDR3 DNA reads TGTGCCAGCGGGGAGACTACCACACTGGGGACCCAGTACTTC. Its translation: CASGETTTLGTQYF.

The gene calls are TRBV11-2 and TRBJ2-5; D gene ambiguous. Germline CDR1 and CDR2: SGHAT and FQNNGV. The germline V and J ends were trimmed by 1 base and 2 bases, with 8 bases remaining between them. The CDR3 has 14 residues. As DNA, the CDR3 is TGTGCCAGCAGCTTAGTTGAGGAGCAAGAGACCCAGTACTTC. Encoded protein: CASSLVEEQETQYF.

This sequence joins TRBV2 and TRBJ2-3; TRBD2 might be the D (5 bases). Trimming removed 6 bases from V and 1 base from J, with 14 bases in between. The CDR3 totals 15 residues. Germline V gives CDR1 SNHLY, CDR2 FYNNEI. The CDR3 DNA reads as TGTGCCAGCAGGGGTTGGGGAGCCCGCACAGATACGCAGTATTTT. Its translation: CASRGWGARTDTQYF.

This clone was picked up a small number of times. The CDR3 DNA reads TGTGCCAGCAGCTTATCCCAGGGGGCAGGGCAGCCCCAGCATTTT. Protein sequence: CASSLSQGAGQPQHF. The V and J genes are TRBV7-8 and TRBJ1-5, with 8 bases lining up with TRBD1. CDR3 size: 15 residues. Looked up from germline, CDR1 is SGHVS and CDR2 is FQNEAQ. Unmatched junction bases numbered 7, after V lost 2 bases and J lost 7 bases. The complete variable domain, with remaining parts taken from reference TRBV7-8 and TRBJ1-5, reads GAGVSQSPRYKVAKRGQDVALRCDPISGHVSLFWYQQALGQGPEFLTYFQNEAQLDKSGLPSDRFFAERPEGSVSTLKIQRTQQEDSAVYLCASSLSQGAGQPQHFGDGTRLSIL.

The gene calls are TRBV2 and TRBJ2-3; unclear D gene. Per the germline V gene, CDR1 is SNHLY and CDR2 is FYNNEI. CDR3 length equals 13 residues. Trimming removed 7 bases from V and 2 bases from J, with 10 bases in between. Here the CDR3 reads CASTSGLTDTQYF. The CDR3 bases are TGTGCCAGCACTTCAGGCCTCACAGATACGCAGTATTTT.

The chain has TRBV15 and TRBJ2-1, with D unclear. Germline assignment: CDR1 LNHNV and CDR2 YYDKDF (reference sequence). Trimming shortened V by 5 bases and J by 0 bases, and 8 bases separated the two germline ends. CDR3 length: 14 residues. CDR3 in amino acids: CATSPPGSYNEQFF. DNA of the CDR3: TGTGCCACCAGCCCCCCGGGCTCCTACAATGAGCAGTTCTTC.

The chain links TRBV6-5 to TRBJ1-1; D is unclear. Per the germline V gene, CDR1 is MNHEY and CDR2 is SVGAGI. Trimming removed 0 bases at V and 2 bases at J, with 10 bases between. The CDR3 is 15 residues long. The CDR3 bases are TGTGCCAGCAGTTACTCGAGTCGGAGCAACACTGAAGCTTTCTTT. This encodes CASSYSSRSNTEAFF.

This clone has just a few counts. The rearrangement joins TRBV10-3 to TRBJ1-6; the D is unclear. The CDR3 is made up of 16 amino acids. V was pared by 0 bases and J by 7 bases, with 13 bases between. CDR1 is ENHRY, CDR2 SYGVKD, per germline. The CDR3 reads CAISESVVARNSPLHF. The CDR3 nucleotides read TGTGCCATCAGTGAGTCCGTCGTGGCAAGGAATTCACCCCTCCACTTT.

V is TRBV5-1 and J is TRBJ2-3; 13 bases map to TRBD2. CDR3 length: 17 amino acids. Germline V gene lookup returns CDR1 SGHRS and CDR2 YFSETQ. V was pared by 4 bases and J by 2 bases, with 7 bases of the junction left unmatched. The CDR3 nucleotides are TGCGCCAGCAGCCTGGGGACTAGCGGGGCTAACACAGATACGCAGTATTTT. Residues: CASSLGTSGANTDTQYF.

J is TRBJ1-5 and V is TRBV5-1; D is uncertain. V was cut by 0 bases and J by 3 bases, with 16 bases left in between. This CDR3 spans 17 amino acids. The germline V gene encodes CDR1 SGHRS and CDR2 YFSETQ. The CDR3 nucleotides are TGCGCCAGCAGCTTGGCTTTTGGCGGCCGCCTCAATCAGCCCCAGCATTTT. Translating it yields CASSLAFGGRLNQPQHF.

The gene calls are TRBV29-1 and TRBJ1-4; D is uncertain. The V end was cut by 7 bases, the J end by 8 bases, with 11 bases between. The length of the CDR3 is 11 residues. Germline V gene sequence: CDR1 SQVTM, CDR2 ANQGSEA. CDR3 sequence (DNA): TGCAGCGCGTTGCTGGTGGAAAAACTGTTTTTT. Its protein is CSALLVEKLFF.

The rearrangement joins TRBV18 to TRBJ2-7; 7 positions agree with TRBD1. Germline CDR1 reads KGHSH; CDR2 reads LQKENI. This CDR3 spans 14 amino acids. The J segment lost 4 bases and the V segment lost 2 bases, leaving 5 bases of the junction unmatched. The CDR3 nucleotides read TGTGCCAGCTCACCAGGGACAGAATTGTACGAGCAGTACTTC. Protein sequence: CASSPGTELYEQYF.

This clone was picked up one time. The V call is TRBV19, the J call TRBJ2-4; tentative D call: TRBD2 (5 bases). The CDR3 extends over 11 amino acids. With 3 bases removed from V and 10 bases from J, the gap between germline ends came to 7 bases. Germline assignment: CDR1 LNHDA and CDR2 SQIVND (reference sequence). The CDR3 nucleotides are TGTGCCAGTAGTATTTCGGGGATTCAGTACTTC. This codes for CASSISGIQYF.

J is TRBJ2-3 and V is TRBV7-2, with 12 bases fitting TRBD1. V shed 2 bases, J shed 0 bases, and the junction held 6 bases outside the gene matches. Germline loops: CDR1 SGHTA, CDR2 FQGNSA. The CDR3 runs to 18 residues. CDR3 DNA: TGTGCCAGCAGCTTAAGGGGGACAGGGGGCAGGAGCACAGATACGCAGTATTTT. It is translated as CASSLRGTGGRSTDTQYF.

This rearrangement joins TRBV6-5 to TRBJ1-4; the match to TRBD1 covers 9 bases. CDR1 is MNHEY, CDR2 SVGAGI, per germline. V gave up 0 bases and J gave up 5 bases; unmatched junction bases: 4. This CDR3 contains 16 residues. The CDR3 loop reads CASSYSWGTGNEKLFF. CDR3 in DNA: TGTGCCAGCAGTTACTCATGGGGGACAGGGAATGAAAAACTGTTTTTT.

The rearrangement links TRBV7-2 to TRBJ2-7; the match to TRBD2 covers 15 bases. In germline, CDR1 is SGHTA, CDR2 FQGNSA. The V gene end was trimmed by 3 bases and the J gene end by 0 bases; junction bases not matched to a gene: 9. The CDR3 consists of 19 residues. This CDR3 is CASSFWGLAGGPRSYEQYF. CDR3 DNA: TGTGCCAGCAGCTTCTGGGGACTAGCGGGGGGACCCCGCTCCTACGAGCAGTACTTC.

The V and J genes are TRBV2 and TRBJ2-1; D is unresolved. The CDR3 is made up of 13 amino acids. Per germline, CDR1 SNHLY and CDR2 FYNNEI. Trimming cost V 3 bases and J 8 bases, with 11 bases left between them. The chain's CDR3 is CASSDRQAYEQFF. As DNA, the CDR3 is TGTGCCAGCAGTGACCGGCAGGCCTATGAGCAGTTCTTC.

This sequence joins TRBV4-2 and TRBJ2-7, with 11 bases lining up with TRBD1. The germline V gene encodes CDR1 LGHNA and CDR2 YNFKEQ. The CDR3 sequence is 17 residues long. With 1 base clipped from V and 2 bases from J, the junction kept 7 bases outside the gene matches. CDR3 sequence reads: CASSQAAGQGGTYEQYF. The CDR3 DNA follows: TGTGCCAGCAGCCAAGCCGCGGGACAGGGGGGAACCTACGAGCAGTACTTC.

This chain uses TRBV9 with TRBJ2-1; a possible D gene is TRBD1 (5 bases). V shed 0 bases and J shed 6 bases, with 16 bases lying between them. CDR1 is SGDLS, CDR2 YYNGEE, per germline. CDR3 length: 16 residues. This CDR3 is CASSVGVVARGNEQFF. The CDR3 DNA reads TGTGCCAGCAGCGTAGGAGTAGTAGCAAGGGGCAATGAGCAGTTCTTC.

The chain carries TRBV4-1 and TRBJ1-4; 9 nucleotides align to TRBD1. Trimming took 1 base from V and 0 from J; bases not matched to a gene: 0. From germline, CDR1 is MGHRA and CDR2 YSYEKL. This CDR3 comprises 16 residues. The CDR3 DNA sequence: TGCGCCAGCAGCCAAGGGACAGGGGCAACTAATGAAAAACTGTTTTTT. It codes for CASSQGTGATNEKLFF.

The chain combines TRBV27 with TRBJ2-1; TRBD2 agrees at 10 bases. With V trimmed by 5 bases and J by 2 bases, 3 bases remained unmatched. The CDR3 is made up of 15 amino acids. The V gene's germline CDR1 is MNHEY and CDR2 SMNVEV (reference sequence). The CDR3 sequence is CASSLAGATYNEQFF. The CDR3 DNA reads as TGTGCCAGCAGTCTAGCGGGAGCAACCTACAATGAGCAGTTCTTC.

This chain links TRBV19 with TRBJ1-5; D is unresolved. This CDR3 region has 16 residues. V was shortened by 4 bases and J by 0 bases, with 13 bases between the two germline ends. Germline V gene data show CDR1 as LNHDA and CDR2 as SQIVND (reference sequence). Here the CDR3 reads CASSKLRADSNQPQHF. The CDR3 DNA is TGTGCCAGTAGTAAACTCCGGGCGGATAGCAATCAGCCCCAGCATTTT.

This chain uses TRBV4-2 with TRBJ1-2; the D gene is possibly TRBD1 (5 bases). Germline values: CDR1 LGHNA, CDR2 YNFKEQ. This CDR3 is built from 16 residues. Trimming took 2 bases from V and 4 from J, leaving 17 bases between them. CDR3 DNA: TGTGCCAGCAGCCAAAGTTCAGGGTTGCCCGTCTATGGCTACACCTTC. It translates to CASSQSSGLPVYGYTF.

This clone was recorded only once. This chain links TRBV10-3 with TRBJ1-4, with 7 nucleotides matching TRBD1. The CDR3 totals 15 residues. V trimming: 3 bases; J trimming: 7 bases; junction bases outside the gene matches: 8. CDR1 and CDR2 (germline): ENHRY, SYGVKD. CDR3 bases: TGTGCCATCAGTGATTCACAGGGGTCAGGTGAAAAACTGTTTTTT. Translating gives CAISDSQGSGEKLFF.